This is a list of T cell receptor beta chains from one sample in a study of CD8 T cells in ankylosing spondylitis. TCRdb used MiXCR to reprocess the 5' RACE reads, holding one entry per CDR3 protein. This sample has hundreds of thousands of distinct CDR3 sequences; around 26% occur once, and the top ten carry about 0.89%. Source material: blood, either unsorted or a sorted T cell fraction (not recorded which). The receptors were gathered from a male donor with ankylosing spondylitis. Both conserved end residues are part of each CDR3. Each record gives: clone size, V gene, J gene, D gene, CDR3 DNA, CDR3 protein. D genes are given only for firm matches. Clone size is shown for a subset of rows, as once, few, many or a class of expanded clone.

clone_size: .; v_call: TRBV7-9; j_call: TRBJ1-1; d_call: .; cdr3_nt: TGTGCCAGCAGCTTAGGTAGTTGGACTGAAGCTTTCTTT; cdr3_aa: CASSLGSWTEAFF
clone_size: .; v_call: TRBV5-6; j_call: TRBJ1-1; d_call: .; cdr3_nt: TGTGCCAGCAGCCCGGGACCCGTTGGCACTGAAGCTTTCTTT; cdr3_aa: CASSPGPVGTEAFF
clone_size: few; v_call: TRBV24-1; j_call: TRBJ2-1; d_call: .; cdr3_nt: TGTGCCACTTCCGCACGGGAGGAGCAGTTCTTC; cdr3_aa: CATSAREEQFF
clone_size: many; v_call: TRBV5-1; j_call: TRBJ1-4; d_call: .; cdr3_nt: TGCGCCAGCAGCCCGACGACGGATTCATATGAAAAACTGTTTTTT; cdr3_aa: CASSPTTDSYEKLFF
clone_size: .; v_call: TRBV5-1; j_call: TRBJ2-3; d_call: TRBD1; cdr3_nt: TGCGCCAGCAGCTGGACCGGGACAGGGATGGTGGATACGCAGTATTTT; cdr3_aa: CASSWTGTGMVDTQYF
clone_size: .; v_call: TRBV7-2; j_call: TRBJ2-3; d_call: TRBD2; cdr3_nt: TGTGCCAGCAGCACCCGGACTAGCGGGAGTCGAGATACGCAGTATTTT; cdr3_aa: CASSTRTSGSRDTQYF
clone_size: few; v_call: TRBV5-6; j_call: TRBJ1-5; d_call: .; cdr3_nt: TGTGCCAGCAGCCCAACACGGGGGGTAGGGAGCAATCAGCCCCAGCATTTT; cdr3_aa: CASSPTRGVGSNQPQHF
clone_size: .; v_call: TRBV7-9; j_call: TRBJ2-5; d_call: .; cdr3_nt: TGTGCCAGCAGCTTATCCAGGGTGGGCCAAGAGACCCAGTACTTC; cdr3_aa: CASSLSRVGQETQYF
clone_size: .; v_call: TRBV20-1; j_call: TRBJ2-2; d_call: TRBD1; cdr3_nt: TGCAGTGCTAGTGGGACAGGATTTAGCGTTACCGGGGAGCTGTTTTTT; cdr3_aa: CSASGTGFSVTGELFF
clone_size: .; v_call: TRBV7-2; j_call: TRBJ2-5; d_call: .; cdr3_nt: TGTGCCAGCAGCTTATCCCGGGACAAAAAGCGGGAGACCCAGTACTTC; cdr3_aa: CASSLSRDKKRETQYF
clone_size: few; v_call: TRBV20-1; j_call: TRBJ2-1; d_call: TRBD1; cdr3_nt: TGCAGTGCTAGAGATGGACAGGATTACAATGAGCAGTTCTTC; cdr3_aa: CSARDGQDYNEQFF
clone_size: .; v_call: TRBV5-1; j_call: TRBJ2-1; d_call: TRBD2; cdr3_nt: TGCGCCAGCAGCCGGGGAGGGGTGGACAATGAGCAGTTCTTC; cdr3_aa: CASSRGGVDNEQFF
clone_size: .; v_call: TRBV2; j_call: TRBJ2-1; d_call: .; cdr3_nt: TGTGCCAGCAGTGTGGTTAATCGGGAGCAGTTCTTC; cdr3_aa: CASSVVNREQFF
clone_size: .; v_call: TRBV18; j_call: TRBJ2-7; d_call: TRBD2; cdr3_nt: TGTGCCAGCTCACTCCTAGACGGGGGGACCTACGAGCAGTACTTC; cdr3_aa: CASSLLDGGTYEQYF
clone_size: many; v_call: TRBV14; j_call: TRBJ2-3; d_call: TRBD2; cdr3_nt: TGTGCCAGCAGCCAACGACTAGCGGGAGTAGCTACGCAGTATTTT; cdr3_aa: CASSQRLAGVATQYF
clone_size: few; v_call: TRBV5-1; j_call: TRBJ2-5; d_call: .; cdr3_nt: TGCGCCAGCAGCTTGGGCGGGCGCCGAGAGACCCAGTACTTC; cdr3_aa: CASSLGGRRETQYF
clone_size: many; v_call: TRBV5-1; j_call: TRBJ2-5; d_call: .; cdr3_nt: TGCGCCAGCAGCTTGGGGCGCGGGGATAATCAGGAGACCCAGTACTTC; cdr3_aa: CASSLGRGDNQETQYF
clone_size: few; v_call: TRBV24-1; j_call: TRBJ1-5; d_call: .; cdr3_nt: TGTGCAGTCTCTAGGGGCAATCAGCCCCAGCATTTT; cdr3_aa: CAVSRGNQPQHF
clone_size: .; v_call: TRBV11-2; j_call: TRBJ2-4; d_call: TRBD2; cdr3_nt: TGTGCCAGCAGCTCCACAGTAACTAGCGGGAGCGGAGTGACCAAAAACATTCAGTACTTC; cdr3_aa: CASSSTVTSGSGVTKNIQYF
clone_size: few; v_call: TRBV14; j_call: TRBJ2-5; d_call: .; cdr3_nt: TGTGCCAGCAGCCAAGATCCACCTGAGACCCAGTACTTC; cdr3_aa: CASSQDPPETQYF
clone_size: few; v_call: TRBV19; j_call: TRBJ2-1; d_call: .; cdr3_nt: TGTGCCAGTAGTATAGCAAACCGACTCAGGAATGAGCAGTTCTTC; cdr3_aa: CASSIANRLRNEQFF
clone_size: .; v_call: TRBV7-2; j_call: TRBJ2-3; d_call: TRBD2; cdr3_nt: TGTGCCAGCAGTCTCTGGGGCCTAGCGGGAGCTACGCAGTATTTT; cdr3_aa: CASSLWGLAGATQYF
clone_size: .; v_call: TRBV6-2/TRBV6-3; j_call: TRBJ2-1; d_call: TRBD2; cdr3_nt: TGTGCCAGCAGCACAGCGGGAGGCCACCAAAATGAGCAGTTCTTC; cdr3_aa: CASSTAGGHQNEQFF
clone_size: few; v_call: TRBV25-1; j_call: TRBJ1-1; d_call: TRBD1; cdr3_nt: TGTGCCAGCAGTGAATTTCCAGGGGGCACTGAAGCTTTCTTT; cdr3_aa: CASSEFPGGTEAFF
clone_size: many; v_call: TRBV20-1; j_call: TRBJ2-3; d_call: TRBD2; cdr3_nt: TGCAGTGCTAGAGATAGGAGCGGGAGTTCAGATACGCAGTATTTT; cdr3_aa: CSARDRSGSSDTQYF
clone_size: few; v_call: TRBV20-1; j_call: TRBJ2-1; d_call: TRBD2; cdr3_nt: TGCAGTGCTAGACCCAGCGGGAGGGCCAAGAGTTACAATGAGCAGTTCTTC; cdr3_aa: CSARPSGRAKSYNEQFF
clone_size: .; v_call: TRBV6-1; j_call: TRBJ2-3; d_call: TRBD2; cdr3_nt: TGTGCCAGCAGTCCAAAAACGGGTAGCGGGACGGAGGATACGCAGTATTTT; cdr3_aa: CASSPKTGSGTEDTQYF
clone_size: .; v_call: TRBV30; j_call: TRBJ2-1; d_call: .; cdr3_nt: TGTGCCTGGAGTGTACGGAGTGGTGAGCAGTTCTTC; cdr3_aa: CAWSVRSGEQFF
clone_size: few; v_call: TRBV4-1; j_call: TRBJ1-1; d_call: .; cdr3_nt: TGCGCCAGCAGCCACACCGATCCAGGGAGGTCGTGGGCTTTCTTT; cdr3_aa: CASSHTDPGRSWAFF
clone_size: .; v_call: TRBV27; j_call: TRBJ1-1; d_call: .; cdr3_nt: TGTGCCAGCAGTTTATCCAGGCACACTGAAGCTTTCTTT; cdr3_aa: CASSLSRHTEAFF
clone_size: few; v_call: TRBV3-1; j_call: TRBJ2-1; d_call: TRBD2; cdr3_nt: TGTGCCAGCAGCCTTAAGCCGGGACTAGGGTCCTACAATGAGCAGTTCTTC; cdr3_aa: CASSLKPGLGSYNEQFF
clone_size: few; v_call: TRBV7-9; j_call: TRBJ1-1; d_call: .; cdr3_nt: TGTGCCAGCAGCTCCCAGGGAAAGAACACTGAAGCTTTCTTT; cdr3_aa: CASSSQGKNTEAFF
clone_size: .; v_call: TRBV2; j_call: TRBJ2-5; d_call: .; cdr3_nt: TGTGCCAGCAGTGAATGGCAGGAGGGGACCCAGTACTTC; cdr3_aa: CASSEWQEGTQYF
clone_size: .; v_call: TRBV13; j_call: TRBJ2-3; d_call: .; cdr3_nt: TGTGCCAGCAGCGCGTACACAGATACGCAGTATTTT; cdr3_aa: CASSAYTDTQYF
clone_size: .; v_call: TRBV5-1; j_call: TRBJ2-1; d_call: TRBD2; cdr3_nt: TGCGCCAGCAGTCAAATAGGACTAGCTTACAATGAGCAGTTCTTC; cdr3_aa: CASSQIGLAYNEQFF
clone_size: .; v_call: TRBV28; j_call: TRBJ2-1; d_call: TRBD2; cdr3_nt: TGTGCCAGCAGCTCCTTGGGGGGAGGGGCCTCCTACAATGAGCAGTTCTTC; cdr3_aa: CASSSLGGGASYNEQFF
clone_size: .; v_call: TRBV15; j_call: TRBJ1-6; d_call: .; cdr3_nt: TGTGCCACCAGCAGAGATGCCTCACATAATTCACCCCTCCACTTT; cdr3_aa: CATSRDASHNSPLHF